The 9 T cell receptor beta chains reported below all come from one sample, sequenced in a study of early stage breast cancer tumors. Only in-frame clones appear in the TCRdb table, and some are missing; sequencing was by immunoSEQ multiplex PCR. The sample includes 50,000 to 65,000 clones, roughly 80% of them seen just once. What was sequenced was blood. The source is a person aged 25 to 39 with breast cancer.

V gene TRBV5-1 combines with J gene TRBJ1-2; 7 bases line up with TRBD1. CDR3 size: 14 residues. V lost 1 base, J lost 8 bases, and 8 bases stayed unmatched. Germline CDR1 is SGHRS and CDR2 is YFSETQ. The CDR3 sequence is CASSLNQGDRGYTF. The CDR3 nucleotides are TGCGCCAGCAGCTTGAATCAGGGGGATAGAGGCTACACCTTC.

This chain joins TRBV19 and TRBJ2-1; possible D gene TRBD1, 6 bases. Trimming cost V 3 bases and J 1 base, with 10 bases left between them. In germline, CDR1 is LNHDA, CDR2 SQIVND (reference sequence). The CDR3 covers 15 residues. CDR3 DNA: TGTGCCAGTAGTATGTCGGACAGTTCCTACAATGAGCAGTTCTTC. Encoded protein: CASSMSDSSYNEQFF.

The chain has TRBV28 and TRBJ1-5; no reliable D call. Germline CDR1 MDHEN, CDR2 SYDVKM. Trimming stripped 5 bases from V and 6 bases from J, with 11 bases between. The CDR3 is 13 amino acids. The CDR3 is CASSVLRVQPQHF. In nucleotides, the CDR3 is TGTGCCAGCAGTGTCCTCCGGGTTCAGCCCCAGCATTTT. Supplemented by reference TRBV28 and TRBJ1-5, the full variable domain reads DVKVTQSSRYLVKRTGEKVFLECVQDMDHENMFWYRQDPGLGLRLIYFSYDVKMKEKGDIPEGYSVSREKKERFSLILESASTNQTSMYLCASSVLRVQPQHFGDGTRLSIL.

V usage is TRBV14 and J usage is TRBJ2-5; D is uncertain. V lost 1 base and J 4 bases, leaving 16 bases between the germline ends. CDR1 SGHDN and CDR2 FVKESK come from the germline V gene. The CDR3 extends over 16 amino acids. CDR3 DNA: TGTGCCAGCAGCCAAGTAGTCATCGAGTTGAGAGAGACCCAGTACTTC. It codes for CASSQVVIELRETQYF.

This clone was recorded only once. The chain employs TRBV28 and TRBJ2-7; 7 bases agree with TRBD1. CDR3 length equals 14 residues. V shed 3 bases, J shed 5 bases, and the junction held 7 bases outside the gene matches. Looked up from germline, CDR1 is MDHEN and CDR2 is SYDVKM. The DNA for the CDR3 is TGTGCCAGCAGTTTTGAGGGGGCTCAAGACGAGCAGTACTTC. Amino acids: CASSFEGAQDEQYF.

The chain uses TRBV7-2 and TRBJ2-5; TRBD2 agrees at 8 bases. Germline-derived CDR1 and CDR2 are SGHTA and FQGNSA. Trimming cost V 2 bases and J 6 bases; bases outside gene matches: 5. This CDR3 is built from 14 residues. CDR3 in DNA: TGTGCCAGCAGCTTACAGCGGGAGACCCAGACCCAGTACTTC. Translated: CASSLQRETQTQYF.

The genes are TRBV18 and TRBJ2-5, with 7 bases matching TRBD2. Trimming took 4 bases from V and 4 from J; bases not matched to a gene: 18. The CDR3 consists of 18 residues. CDR1 is KGHSH and CDR2 is LQKENI in the germline V gene. This CDR3 is CASSRFRGDAGFGETQYF. In DNA, the CDR3 is TGTGCCAGCTCACGGTTCCGGGGGGACGCGGGTTTCGGAGAGACCCAGTACTTC.

The chain recombines TRBV19 with TRBJ1-1, with a tentative D call TRBD1 (5 bases). V was pared by 1 base and J by 0 bases, with 15 bases between. The germline gives CDR1 LNHDA, CDR2 SQIVND (reference sequence). The CDR3 length is 17 residues. This chain's CDR3 is CASSIGRVQGLNTEAFF. CDR3 bases: TGTGCCAGTAGTATAGGTCGTGTCCAGGGCCTGAACACTGAAGCTTTCTTT.

The chain is built from TRBV7-6 and TRBJ2-2; D unclear. CDR1 and CDR2 (germline): SGHVS, FNYEAQ. V was shortened by 0 bases and J by 1 base, with 9 bases between the two germline ends. This CDR3 is 16 amino acids long. The CDR3 nucleotides read TGTGCCAGCAGCTTAGCGGTGTCCAGGAACACCGGGGAGCTGTTTTTT. Its translation: CASSLAVSRNTGELFF.